These 17 T cell receptor beta chains originate from one sample sequenced in a study of T cell clonotyping in hematopoietic cell transplantation. As to time point: recipient sample about 28 days before transplant, after cytoreduction. Libraries were prepared by immunoSEQ multiplex PCR; TCRdb keeps only in-frame clonotypes and omits some of them. Of some 30,000 clones listed, around 80% are singletons. Sequences were derived from peripheral blood mononuclear cells, sampled before stem cell transplant. The origin of the receptors is a woman in her 30s with chronic myeloid leukemia. Some clones in this sample may be carry-over from other donors' samples.

V usage is TRBV7-2 and J usage is TRBJ2-1, with TRBD1 identical over 8 bases. CDR1 is SGHTA, CDR2 FQGNSA, per germline. This CDR3 spans 12 amino acids. Unmatched junction bases numbered 2, after V lost 5 bases and J lost 8 bases. CDR3 sequence reads: CASSPTGDEQFF. The CDR3, as DNA: TGTGCCAGCAGCCCGACAGGGGATGAGCAGTTCTTC.

In this sample, this clone turned up once. This sequence joins TRBV5-1 and TRBJ2-2; 8 bases align to TRBD1. CDR1 SGHRS and CDR2 YFSETQ come from the germline V gene. The CDR3 consists of 17 residues. V dropped 3 bases and J dropped 4; count of bases not matched to a gene: 11. The CDR3 loop is CASSSYRRGRGTGELFF. Here the CDR3 DNA reads TGCGCCAGCAGCTCCTACCGCAGGGGGCGCGGCACCGGGGAGCTGTTTTTT. The full variable domain, rest sourced from reference TRBV5-1 and TRBJ2-2, is KAGVTQTPRYLIKTRGQQVTLSCSPISGHRSVSWYQQTPGQGLQFLFEYFSETQRNKGNFPGRFSGRQFSNSRSEMNVSTLELGDSALYLCASSSYRRGRGTGELFFGEGSRLTVL.

The rearrangement joins TRBV11-2 to TRBJ2-7, with D unclear. V shed 0 bases and J shed 4 bases, with 4 bases lying between them. The CDR3 length is 12 residues. Germline V gene lookup returns CDR1 SGHAT and CDR2 FQNNGV. The CDR3 here is CASSLDRYEQYF. CDR3 DNA sequence: TGTGCCAGCAGCTTAGATCGGTACGAGCAGTACTTC.

The chain joins TRBV19 to TRBJ1-1; tentative D call: TRBD1 (5 bases). CDR1 LNHDA and CDR2 SQIVND come from the germline V gene (reference sequence). The CDR3 length is 12 residues. Trimming left V 6 bases short and J 1 base short, with 6 bases between. The CDR3 coding sequence is TGTGCCAGTAGAGACAGGAACACTGAAGCTTTCTTT. This encodes CASRDRNTEAFF.

There are a few counts of this clone. The V call is TRBV23-1, the J call TRBJ2-5, with D tentatively TRBD1 (5 bases). TRBV23-1 is identified as an open reading frame with a role that is uncertain. The CDR3 consists of 14 residues. Trimming took off 0 bases at V and 5 bases at J, with 10 bases between the two ends. The chain's CDR3 is CASSQSDMIETQYF. The DNA of the CDR3 is TGCGCCAGCAGTCAATCGGACATGATCGAGACCCAGTACTTC.

This chain joins TRBV19 and TRBJ1-6; D gene ambiguous. V was shortened by 5 bases and J by 8 bases, with 10 bases between the two germline ends. This CDR3 is built from 13 residues. Germline lookup yields CDR1 LNHDA and CDR2 SQIVND (reference sequence). CDR3 sequence: CASSFLNHSPLHF. CDR3 nucleotides: TGTGCCAGTAGTTTCCTAAACCATTCACCCCTCCACTTT.

This clone was observed a few times. The chain recombines TRBV2 with TRBJ1-2; possibly TRBD1 for D (6 bases). From germline, CDR1 is SNHLY and CDR2 FYNNEI. Trimming took 5 bases from V and 4 from J, leaving 14 bases between them. The CDR3 totals 14 residues. CDR3 loop: CASSQRQVAYGYTF. The CDR3 DNA follows: TGTGCCAGCAGTCAACGACAGGTCGCCTATGGCTACACCTTC.

The CDR3 coding sequence is TGTGCCAGCAGTTTGGAGGGAGCGTATGGCTACACCTTC. Protein sequence: CASSLEGAYGYTF. The V call is TRBV6-6, the J call TRBJ1-2; D gene ambiguous. The CDR3 length is 13 residues. Germline CDR1 and CDR2: MNHNY and SVGAGI (reference sequence). V shed 4 bases and J shed 5 bases, with 11 bases lying between them.

The rearrangement uses TRBV4-2 and TRBJ2-3; weak D call: TRBD2 (7 bases). V was clipped by 1 base and J by 2 bases, with 10 bases between them. The CDR3 spans 15 residues. In germline, CDR1 is LGHNA, CDR2 YNFKEQ. CDR3 sequence reads: CASSQAGGHTDTQYF. DNA of the CDR3: TGTGCCAGCAGCCAAGCGGGGGGACACACAGATACGCAGTATTTT.

The V gene is TRBV7-3, the J gene TRBJ2-7; D not certain. Germline V gene sequence: CDR1 SGHTA, CDR2 FQGTGA. This CDR3 is built from 13 residues. V was trimmed by 1 base and J by 6 bases, leaving 10 bases between them. The CDR3 nucleotides read TGTGCCAGCAGCTTAAATGCTGGGCTCGAGCAGTACTTC. It yields the protein CASSLNAGLEQYF.

The V and J genes are TRBV14 and TRBJ2-2; 9 nucleotides align to TRBD1. Germline trimming cut 1 base from V and 6 bases from J; bases unmatched to any gene: 6. Germline CDR1 is SGHDN and CDR2 is FVKESK. This CDR3 region has 16 residues. The CDR3 spells CASSQGGTGSSGELFF. The DNA for the CDR3 is TGTGCCAGCAGCCAAGGTGGGACAGGGAGTTCCGGGGAGCTGTTTTTT.

The gene calls are TRBV5-1 and TRBJ2-6; possibly TRBD2 for D (6 bases). Germline V CDR1 and CDR2: SGHRS, YFSETQ. This CDR3 contains 16 residues. Trimming shortened V by 3 bases and J by 2 bases, and 12 bases separated the two germline ends. The CDR3 DNA sequence: TGCGCCAGCAGCTCCCTGGAGGGCCCTGGGGCCAACGTCCTGACTTTC. Protein sequence: CASSSLEGPGANVLTF.

V gene TRBV7-9 combines with J gene TRBJ1-2, with D perhaps TRBD1 (6 bases). The CDR3 totals 15 residues. V lost 5 bases and J lost 5, with 18 bases in between. Germline lookup yields CDR1 SEHNR and CDR2 FQNEAQ (reference sequence). CDR3 sequence: CASSQGQTPLYGYTF. The CDR3 region has the DNA TGTGCCAGCAGCCAAGGACAGACTCCACTTTATGGCTACACCTTC.

The chain uses TRBV2 and TRBJ2-5; 14 nucleotides match TRBD2. The CDR3 covers 14 residues. V lost 11 bases to trimming and J lost 5 bases; unmatched junction nucleotides: 7. Germline V gives CDR1 SNHLY, CDR2 FYNNEI. The CDR3 sequence: CAGGTSGGWETQYF. Here the CDR3 DNA reads TGTGCCGGTGGGACTAGCGGGGGTTGGGAGACCCAGTACTTC.

V and J are TRBV15 and TRBJ2-5; the D gene is possibly TRBD2 (6 bases). This CDR3 is 14 amino acids long. V gave up 3 bases and J gave up 2 bases, with 10 bases separating them. Germline-derived CDR1 and CDR2 are LNHNV and YYDKDF (reference sequence). CDR3 sequence (DNA): TGTGCCACCAGCAGGGGGGGAATTCAAGAGACCCAGTACTTC. Translation: CATSRGGIQETQYF.

This clone showed up just a few times. J is TRBJ1-2 and V is TRBV4-3; no clear D gene. Trimming removed 0 bases at V and 2 bases at J, with 16 bases between. In germline, CDR1 is LGHNA, CDR2 YSLEER. This CDR3 comprises 17 residues. In DNA, the CDR3 is TGCGCCAGCAGCCAAGATACGGTGCGTGGAAGCAACTATGGCTACACCTTC. This sequence encodes CASSQDTVRGSNYGYTF.

This clone showed up just a few times. The chain combines TRBV9 with TRBJ2-5, with 7 bases aligning to TRBD2. Germline lookup yields CDR1 SGDLS and CDR2 YYNGEE. V was clipped by 0 bases and J by 4 bases; unmatched bases: 9. The CDR3 sequence is 16 residues long. This CDR3 is CASSVEGLRLGETQYF. The DNA for the CDR3 is TGTGCCAGCAGCGTAGAGGGACTAAGGTTGGGAGAGACCCAGTACTTC.